These T cell receptor beta chains were read from a single sample in a study of cytomegalovirus exposure and HLA in healthy donors. TCRdb keeps only in-frame clones here, not all; method: immunoSEQ multiplex PCR. The table records 250,000 or so clones, 70% to 90% of them present only once. The sequenced material came from PBMCs. These receptors were taken from a human donor in good health. Each CDR3 is given with its conserved first and last residue. D genes are given only for firm matches. The size entry is marked missing in some rows and otherwise reads once, few, many or a size class.

size: NA
J: TRBJ1-3
D: NA
V: TRBV7-2
DNA: TGTGCCAGCAGCTCTGGACAAGCCTCTGGAAACACCATATATTTT
CDR3: CASSSGQASGNTIYF

size: NA
J: TRBJ2-7
D: TRBD1
V: TRBV7-9
DNA: TGTGCCAGCAGCTTACCCTACGGGACAGGCGCTTCCTACGAGCAGTACTTC
CDR3: CASSLPYGTGASYEQYF

size: few
J: TRBJ2-7
D: NA
V: TRBV28
DNA: TGTGCCAGCAACCACAGGGCCTACGAGCAGTACTTC
CDR3: CASNHRAYEQYF

size: NA
J: TRBJ1-2
D: NA
V: TRBV28
DNA: TGTGCCACGGGGAACAGTTTGAACTATGGCTACACCTTC
CDR3: CATGNSLNYGYTF

size: NA
J: TRBJ2-3
D: NA
V: TRBV5-1
DNA: TGCGCCAGCAGCTACATACCGTCAAGCACAGATACGCAGTATTTT
CDR3: CASSYIPSSTDTQYF

size: NA
J: TRBJ1-1
D: NA
V: TRBV30
DNA: TGTGCCTGGAGTCCGTGGACATTGAACACTGAAGCTTTCTTT
CDR3: CAWSPWTLNTEAFF

size: NA
J: TRBJ2-7
D: NA
V: TRBV27
DNA: TGTGCCAGCAGCCCCCCGGCCGGACACGGCTACGAGCAGTACTTC
CDR3: CASSPPAGHGYEQYF

size: few
J: TRBJ2-5
D: TRBD2
V: TRBV6-5
DNA: TGTGCCAGCAGACGCCAGACTAGCGGACAGACCCAGTACTTC
CDR3: CASRRQTSGQTQYF

size: NA
J: TRBJ2-3
D: NA
V: TRBV2
DNA: TGTGCCAGCAGTCCGGAGGGCCACACAGATACGCAGTATTTT
CDR3: CASSPEGHTDTQYF

size: NA
J: TRBJ1-3
D: TRBD1
V: TRBV9
DNA: TGTGCCAGCAGCAGCCGACAGGGCTTTGGAAACACCATATATTTT
CDR3: CASSSRQGFGNTIYF

size: NA
J: TRBJ1-3
D: NA
V: TRBV5-8
DNA: TGTGCCAGCAGCTTGGCCTTCGGAAACACCATATATTTT
CDR3: CASSLAFGNTIYF

size: NA
J: TRBJ2-7
D: TRBD2
V: TRBV7-9
DNA: TGTGCCAGCAGCTTAGGCAGCGGGAGCTCCTACGAGCAGTACTTC
CDR3: CASSLGSGSSYEQYF

size: NA
J: TRBJ2-3
D: TRBD2
V: TRBV7-9
DNA: TGTGCCAGCAGCTCCCTAGCGGCTAGCACAGATACGCAGTATTTT
CDR3: CASSSLAASTDTQYF

size: NA
J: TRBJ2-7
D: TRBD1
V: TRBV29-1
DNA: TGCAGCGCTGGAGCCGGGACAGGGGTCTACGAGCAGTACTTC
CDR3: CSAGAGTGVYEQYF

size: NA
J: TRBJ2-5
D: TRBD1
V: TRBV19
DNA: TGTGCCAGTAGTAACAGGGGGCGAGAGACCCAGTACTTC
CDR3: CASSNRGRETQYF

size: NA
J: TRBJ1-2
D: NA
V: TRBV28
DNA: TGTGCCAGCAGTCCAGGAGGGGCTAACTATGGCTACACCTTC
CDR3: CASSPGGANYGYTF

size: NA
J: TRBJ2-7
D: TRBD1
V: TRBV27
DNA: TGTGCCAGCAGTCCGGGACAGGGCTACGAGCAGTACTTC
CDR3: CASSPGQGYEQYF

size: NA
J: TRBJ1-1
D: TRBD1
V: TRBV14
DNA: TGTGCCAGCAGCCAACAGGGGGATGGGACTGAAGCTTTCTTT
CDR3: CASSQQGDGTEAFF

size: NA
J: TRBJ1-5
D: TRBD1
V: TRBV10-1
DNA: TGCGCCAGCAGGGCGGGACAGGTGGATCAGCCCCAGCATTTT
CDR3: CASRAGQVDQPQHF

size: NA
J: TRBJ2-1
D: TRBD2
V: TRBV7-3
DNA: TGTGCCAGCAGCTACCGGTCCCGGGAGGATGAGCAGTTCTTC
CDR3: CASSYRSREDEQFF

size: NA
J: TRBJ1-4
D: NA
V: TRBV30
DNA: TGTGCCTGTGCAGGGGTACATGAAAAACTGTTTTTT
CDR3: CACAGVHEKLFF

size: NA
J: TRBJ2-1
D: NA
V: TRBV4-3
DNA: TGCGCCAGCAGCCAAGATCCTCGCGGGGCGATCTCCTACAATGAGCAGTTCTTC
CDR3: CASSQDPRGAISYNEQFF

size: NA
J: TRBJ2-1
D: TRBD1
V: TRBV10-3
DNA: TGTGCCACCCGAAACAGGGGTACTTACAATGAGCAGTTCTTC
CDR3: CATRNRGTYNEQFF

size: NA
J: TRBJ2-7
D: TRBD1
V: TRBV30
DNA: TGTGCCTGGAACAGGGGGACCTACGAGCAGTACTTC
CDR3: CAWNRGTYEQYF

size: NA
J: TRBJ1-5
D: NA
V: TRBV30
DNA: TGTGCCTGCCCCGAGCGCCCTTATAGCAATCAGCCCCAGCATTTT
CDR3: CACPERPYSNQPQHF

size: NA
J: TRBJ2-2
D: NA
V: TRBV28
DNA: TGTGCCAGCACAGGGGTCGGGGAGCTGTTTTTT
CDR3: CASTGVGELFF

size: NA
J: TRBJ1-5
D: NA
V: TRBV5-1
DNA: TGCGCCAGCAGCCCGGAGGGGGGGTCCCAGCCCCAGCATTTT
CDR3: CASSPEGGSQPQHF

size: NA
J: TRBJ2-7
D: TRBD1
V: TRBV6-5
DNA: TGTGCCAGCAGCCTCGCAGGGGGCAGGTTCGACGAGCAGTACTTC
CDR3: CASSLAGGRFDEQYF

size: NA
J: TRBJ2-4
D: NA
V: TRBV25-1
DNA: TGTGCCAGCAGTGAATTCGGGGAAAACATTCAGTACTTC
CDR3: CASSEFGENIQYF

size: NA
J: TRBJ2-7
D: TRBD1
V: TRBV27
DNA: TGTGCCAGCAGTTTATCTCACAGGGGGCGCGAGCAGTACTTC
CDR3: CASSLSHRGREQYF

size: NA
J: TRBJ1-2
D: TRBD1
V: TRBV5-4
DNA: TGTGCCAGCAGCACCCGACAGGGGAGGGGTGGCTACACCTTC
CDR3: CASSTRQGRGGYTF

size: NA
J: TRBJ1-2
D: TRBD1
V: TRBV4-1
DNA: TGCGCCAGCAGCCAGACGACCACAGGGGGTCGGGGCTACACCTTC
CDR3: CASSQTTTGGRGYTF

size: NA
J: TRBJ1-2
D: TRBD1
V: TRBV27
DNA: TGTGCCAGCAGTTCCGGGACAGCCTCCCTATCGGGCTACACCTTC
CDR3: CASSSGTASLSGYTF

size: NA
J: TRBJ2-5
D: TRBD1
V: TRBV5-1
DNA: TGCGCCAGCAGCTTGGATCCAGGGACAGGGACCCAGTACTTC
CDR3: CASSLDPGTGTQYF

size: NA
J: TRBJ2-3
D: NA
V: TRBV19
DNA: TGTGCCACCACCCCCGGGCTAGCGGACAGAGGAGGTACGCAGTATTTT
CDR3: CATTPGLADRGGTQYF

size: NA
J: TRBJ2-4
D: TRBD2
V: TRBV6-1
DNA: TGTGCCAGCAGTGAACTAGCGGGAGGATATCGGGCCAAAAACATTCAGTACTTC
CDR3: CASSELAGGYRAKNIQYF

size: NA
J: TRBJ1-2
D: TRBD1
V: TRBV27
DNA: TGTGCCAGCAGTGTGGAATACAGGGGTGGCTACACCTTC
CDR3: CASSVEYRGGYTF

size: NA
J: TRBJ1-1
D: TRBD1
V: TRBV5-4
DNA: TGTGCCAGCAGCTGGGGGACAGGGGGAAGGACTGAAGCTTTCTTT
CDR3: CASSWGTGGRTEAFF

size: NA
J: TRBJ2-2
D: TRBD2
V: TRBV5-1
DNA: TGCGCCAGCAGTCTAGCGGGACCGAACACCGGGGAGCTGTTTTTT
CDR3: CASSLAGPNTGELFF

size: NA
J: TRBJ2-4
D: NA
V: TRBV12-2
DNA: TGTGCAAGTCGCTTAGCAGGTAGGACTAGCCTAAAAAACATTCAGTACTTC
CDR3: CASRLAGRTSLKNIQYF

size: NA
J: TRBJ2-3
D: NA
V: TRBV27
DNA: TGTGCCAGCAGTACCTCCTTAAGCAGGGCGCAGTATTTT
CDR3: CASSTSLSRAQYF

size: NA
J: TRBJ2-7
D: NA
V: TRBV18
DNA: TGTGCCAGCTCACCAGGTCTAGTATCCTACGAGCAGTACTTC
CDR3: CASSPGLVSYEQYF

size: NA
J: TRBJ2-7
D: TRBD1
V: TRBV6-6
DNA: TGTGCCAGCAGTTATCTCGACAGGGGCCCGTACGAGCAGTACTTC
CDR3: CASSYLDRGPYEQYF

size: NA
J: TRBJ2-5
D: TRBD1
V: TRBV7-9
DNA: TGTGCCAGCAGCTTATGGGACAGGGGTGAGACCCAGTACTTC
CDR3: CASSLWDRGETQYF

size: NA
J: TRBJ1-1
D: TRBD1
V: TRBV2
DNA: TGTGCCAGCCCTAAAGAGGCAGGGGGCGCTTTAACCACTGAAGCTTTCTTT
CDR3: CASPKEAGGALTTEAFF

size: once
J: TRBJ2-3
D: NA
V: TRBV6-5
DNA: TGTGCCAGCAGCCTCAGCGGGTATAGCACAGATACGCAGTATTTT
CDR3: CASSLSGYSTDTQYF

size: NA
J: TRBJ1-5
D: NA
V: TRBV4-1
DNA: TGCGCCTCCCGCCCGGTTTACGGCAATCAGCCCCAGCATTTT
CDR3: CASRPVYGNQPQHF

size: NA
J: TRBJ2-7
D: TRBD2
V: TRBV5-1
DNA: TGCGCCAGCAGCTTGGCCGGGGCAGGGCGGGTAGCGGGAGCGAAGGAGCAGTACTTC
CDR3: CASSLAGAGRVAGAKEQYF

size: NA
J: TRBJ2-7
D: TRBD1
V: TRBV11-1
DNA: TGTGCCAGCAGTTTTAAGCCGGGACAGGGCTCTTACGAGCAGTACTTC
CDR3: CASSFKPGQGSYEQYF

size: NA
J: TRBJ2-7
D: NA
V: TRBV4-1
DNA: TGCGCCAGCAGCCCGGGTGTAGAAGCGGAAACCTACGAGCAGTACTTC
CDR3: CASSPGVEAETYEQYF

size: NA
J: TRBJ1-2
D: TRBD1
V: TRBV9
DNA: TGTGCCAGCAGAGGACAGGGGGCGGCTGGCTACACCTTC
CDR3: CASRGQGAAGYTF

size: NA
J: TRBJ2-5
D: NA
V: TRBV11-1
DNA: TGTGCCAGCAGCTTATTCAGGGGACAAGAGACCCAGTACTTC
CDR3: CASSLFRGQETQYF

size: NA
J: TRBJ2-7
D: NA
V: TRBV28
DNA: TGTGCCAGCCTTTCTCGGAGGTCCCCCGGGCAGTACTTC
CDR3: CASLSRRSPGQYF

size: NA
J: TRBJ1-5
D: NA
V: TRBV19
DNA: TGTGCCAGTAGTATAAGACATTTAGGCAATCAGCCCCAGCATTTT
CDR3: CASSIRHLGNQPQHF